The rows below give T cell receptor beta chains drawn from one sample of a study of cytomegalovirus exposure and HLA in healthy donors. Here immunoSEQ multiplex PCR was the method, and the copy in TCRdb shows in-frame clones only, minus some. The sample includes 200,000 to 250,000 clones, approximately 80% of them seen just once. Specimen: PBMCs. The origin of the receptors is a male donor in good health and CMV-seronegative. CDR3s include the opening cysteine and the closing phenylalanine or tryptophan. The order of the fields is clone size, J gene, CDR3 length, D gene, V gene, CDR3 DNA, CDR3 protein. The D gene is left open where the match is weak. Some rows have no size entry. The others give once, few or many, or a class for an expanded clone.

few | TRBJ1-3 | 14 | NA | TRBV5-4 | TGTGCCAGCAGCTTGGAGCGGTCTGGAAACACCATATATTTT | CASSLERSGNTIYF
few | TRBJ1-4 | 15 | TRBD1 | TRBV6-1 | TGTGCCAGCAGGGAAAGGGACAGGGACATGGAAAAACTGTTTTTT | CASRERDRDMEKLFF
few | TRBJ1-1 | 8 | NA | TRBV6-1 | TGTGCCAGCAACAAAGCTTTCTTT | CASNKAFF
NA | TRBJ2-7 | 10 | TRBD1 | TRBV20-1 | TGCAGTGCTAGTAAGGGGGCTCAGTACTTC | CSASKGAQYF
once | TRBJ1-5 | 15 | NA | TRBV6-6 | TGTGCCAGCAGTTACCCGTCCCTAGGCAATCAGCCCCAGCATTTT | CASSYPSLGNQPQHF
NA | TRBJ2-1 | 16 | TRBD2 | TRBV27 | TGTGCCAGCAGTTTGATCGGACTAGCGACCCATAATGAGCAGTTCTTC | CASSLIGLATHNEQFF
NA | TRBJ2-7 | 16 | TRBD2 | TRBV19 | TGTGCCAGTAGTATGCCGGGAGGGCCGGGGGCCCACGAGCAGTACTTC | CASSMPGGPGAHEQYF
NA | TRBJ1-5 | 14 | NA | TRBV28 | TGTGCCAGCAGTTTACCAGGGGCTGAGCAGCCCCAGCATTTT | CASSLPGAEQPQHF
NA | TRBJ1-1 | 13 | NA | TRBV5-5 | TGTGCCAGCACCAGGGAAGCGAACACTGAAGCTTTCTTT | CASTREANTEAFF
NA | TRBJ2-5 | 13 | NA | TRBV29-1 | TGCAGCGTTGGGCGGCCCCAAGGGGGGGAGCAGTACTTC | CSVGRPQGGEQYF
NA | TRBJ2-1 | 11 | NA | TRBV29-1 | TGCAGCGTCGAGGTACACAATGAGCAGTTCTTC | CSVEVHNEQFF
NA | TRBJ2-5 | 16 | TRBD1 | TRBV18 | TGTGCCAGCTCAGCCCCGGGACAGCGAGGAGTCGAGACCCAGTACTTC | CASSAPGQRGVETQYF
NA | TRBJ2-7 | 13 | NA | TRBV14 | TGTGCCAGCAGCCCAGAGGGACAAAGAGAGCAGTACTTC | CASSPEGQREQYF
NA | TRBJ2-1 | 12 | NA | TRBV7-3 | TGTGCCAGCAGCTTAGGGGGCTATGAGCAGTTCTTC | CASSLGGYEQFF
NA | TRBJ2-2 | 15 | TRBD1 | TRBV6-1 | TGTGCCAGCAGGGCAGACAGGGATTACACCGGGGAGCTGTTTTTT | CASRADRDYTGELFF
NA | TRBJ1-1 | 15 | NA | TRBV5-1 | TGCGCCAGCAGTGATTCAGGGGTGGCGAACACTGAAGCTTTCTTT | CASSDSGVANTEAFF
NA | TRBJ1-5 | 15 | NA | TRBV6-1 | TGTGCCCCCCCCCGGGGGACCTTACACAATCAGCCCCAGCATTTT | CAPPRGTLHNQPQHF
NA | TRBJ2-3 | 17 | TRBD1 | TRBV5-6 | TGTGCCAGCAGCTGGGGGGCCGGGACAGGCGTACCAGATACGCAGTATTTT | CASSWGAGTGVPDTQYF
few | TRBJ1-1 | 13 | NA | TRBV10-3 | TGTGCCATCAGCGACACAATGAACACTGAAGCTTTCTTT | CAISDTMNTEAFF
NA | TRBJ2-3 | 14 | TRBD2 | TRBV27 | TGTGCCAGCAGTCCCGGGACTAGCGGGAGTACGCAGTATTTT | CASSPGTSGSTQYF
NA | TRBJ2-3 | 12 | NA | TRBV11-2 | TGTGCCAGCAGAACTGTATGGGATACGCAGTATTTT | CASRTVWDTQYF
NA | TRBJ1-1 | 15 | TRBD1 | TRBV27 | TGTGCCAGCAGTTTAACCGGGACAGGAAACACTGAAGCTTTCTTT | CASSLTGTGNTEAFF
NA | TRBJ2-5 | 15 | TRBD2 | TRBV27 | TGTGCCAGCAGTCCAAGACTAGCGGGAGTGGAGACCCAGTACTTC | CASSPRLAGVETQYF
NA | TRBJ1-1 | 13 | NA | TRBV7-3 | TGTGCCAGCAGCTTATCGGGGAACACTGAAGCTTTCTTT | CASSLSGNTEAFF
few | TRBJ1-5 | 15 | NA | TRBV18 | TGTGCCAGCTCACCTGCGGCCGGGGATAAGCTGGCCCAGCATTTT | CASSPAAGDKLAQHF
NA | TRBJ2-1 | 16 | TRBD2 | TRBV5-1 | TGCGCCAGCAGCTGGGGGTTGGGAGCGGGGTACAATGAGCAGTTCTTC | CASSWGLGAGYNEQFF
NA | TRBJ1-5 | 16 | NA | TRBV18 | TGTGCCAGCTCTCGACATAGATGGGCCGTGAATCAGCCCCAGCATTTT | CASSRHRWAVNQPQHF
NA | TRBJ1-1 | 14 | NA | TRBV30 | TGTGCCTGGAGTGTATCAGGGGCCGTCCCTGAAGCTTTCTTT | CAWSVSGAVPEAFF
few | TRBJ1-1 | 14 | NA | TRBV2 | TGTGCCAGCAGTGAAGTCCCCGCGGATGCTGAAGCTTTCTTT | CASSEVPADAEAFF
once | TRBJ2-1 | 16 | TRBD2 | TRBV29-1 | TGCAGCGTTGGGAGGACTAGCGGGAGTACTTACAATGAGCAGTTCTTC | CSVGRTSGSTYNEQFF
few | TRBJ1-1 | 13 | NA | TRBV19 | TGTGCCAGTAGTATTAAGGGGGACACTGAAGCTTTCTTT | CASSIKGDTEAFF
NA | TRBJ1-2 | 13 | NA | TRBV9 | TGTGCCAGCAGCGTAGCCAGGGATCATGGCTACACCTTC | CASSVARDHGYTF
NA | TRBJ1-6 | 15 | TRBD1 | TRBV28 | TGTGCCAGCAGTTCCTCGACAGGGTATGGTTCACCCCTCCACTTT | CASSSSTGYGSPLHF
few | TRBJ2-7 | 13 | TRBD2 | TRBV11-2 | TGTGCCAGCAGCTTACTAGCGGGGAACGAGCAGTACTTC | CASSLLAGNEQYF
NA | TRBJ2-3 | 17 | TRBD2 | TRBV5-6 | TGTGCCAGCAGCCTAGGACTAGCGGGAGGCGGCACAGATACGCAGTATTTT | CASSLGLAGGGTDTQYF
NA | TRBJ2-2 | 9 | NA | TRBV20-1 | TGCAGTCCGGGGGGGGAGCTGTTTTTT | CSPGGELFF
few | TRBJ2-7 | 14 | NA | TRBV15 | TGTGCCACCAGCAGAGACAAATACTTATCACAGCAGTACTTC | CATSRDKYLSQQYF
NA | TRBJ2-2 | 16 | NA | TRBV4-1 | TGCGCCAGCAGCCAACAAGGCGGGGGCAGGACCGGGGAGCTGTTTTTT | CASSQQGGGRTGELFF
few | TRBJ2-2 | 20 | TRBD2 | TRBV19 | TGTGCCAGTAGCCGACTACTCCCGGGACTAGCGGGAGGGGTCACCGGGGAGCTGTTTTTT | CASSRLLPGLAGGVTGELFF
NA | TRBJ2-5 | 16 | TRBD1 | TRBV9 | TGTGCCAGCAGCCCAAGACAGGGGGCGGCCGGGGAGACCCAGTACTTC | CASSPRQGAAGETQYF
NA | TRBJ2-2 | 16 | TRBD2 | TRBV6-7 | TGTGCCAGCAGTTACTCCGCTAGCGGGAACACCGGGGAGCTGTTTTTT | CASSYSASGNTGELFF
NA | TRBJ1-5 | 13 | NA | TRBV27 | TGTGCCAGCAGTTTAACGGTTAATCAGCCCCAGCATTTT | CASSLTVNQPQHF
NA | TRBJ2-1 | 13 | NA | TRBV7-7 | TGTGCCAGCAGCAAGAGACGGGACAATGAGCAGTTCTTC | CASSKRRDNEQFF
NA | TRBJ1-1 | 13 | NA | TRBV27 | TGTGCCAGCAGTTTATACCGGGGAACTGAAGCTTTCTTT | CASSLYRGTEAFF
NA | TRBJ2-7 | 16 | TRBD1 | TRBV7-9 | TGTGCCAGCAGCGGAACTACAGGGGACGCGCCCTACGAGCAGTACTTC | CASSGTTGDAPYEQYF
few | TRBJ2-7 | 15 | TRBD2 | TRBV30 | TGTGCCTGGAGTGTACGGCTAGCGGCCACCTACGAGCAGTACTTC | CAWSVRLAATYEQYF
NA | TRBJ2-5 | 14 | TRBD1 | TRBV10-2 | TGCGCCAGCAGTGGGACAGGGGGACAAGAGACCCAGTACTTC | CASSGTGGQETQYF
NA | TRBJ2-7 | 16 | NA | TRBV14 | TGTGCCAGCAGCGCTCACATTGGGAGGTCTTACGAGGAGCAGTACTTC | CASSAHIGRSYEEQYF
NA | TRBJ1-5 | 16 | NA | TRBV7-9 | TGTGCCAGCAGCTTCGGACACACAGGGACCAATCAGCCCCAGCATTTT | CASSFGHTGTNQPQHF
few | TRBJ2-1 | 15 | TRBD2 | TRBV2 | TGTGCCAGCAGTGATGCGGCGGGAGAGTACAATGAGCAGTTCTTC | CASSDAAGEYNEQFF
NA | TRBJ1-2 | 15 | NA | TRBV5-1 | TGCGCCAGCAGCTTGAACCAGGGTGGAAGCTATGGCTACACCTTC | CASSLNQGGSYGYTF
NA | TRBJ2-7 | 17 | NA | TRBV7-6 | TGTGCCAGCAGCTCGCCTAGTGGGAGCGCCGCCTTGTACGAGCAGTACTTC | CASSSPSGSAALYEQYF
NA | TRBJ1-1 | 12 | NA | TRBV7-8 | TGTGCCAGCAGCCCCGCCGGGCAGGGGGCTTTCTTT | CASSPAGQGAFF
NA | TRBJ1-4 | 17 | NA | TRBV7-9 | TGTGCCAGCAGCTTAGCGCATCGAGGGGAGGATAATGAAAAACTGTTTTTT | CASSLAHRGEDNEKLFF
NA | TRBJ2-5 | 15 | TRBD2 | TRBV19 | TGTGCCAGCTCCACCGGGACTAGCGGGGGGGAGACCCAGTACTTC | CASSTGTSGGETQYF
once | TRBJ1-4 | 15 | TRBD1 | TRBV2 | TGTGCCAGCAGAAATCAGGGGGCCGGGAATGAAAAACTGTTTTTT | CASRNQGAGNEKLFF
NA | TRBJ1-4 | 15 | NA | TRBV9 | TGTGCCAGCAGCGTAAACCCAATGCAGGGAGAAAAACTGTTTTTT | CASSVNPMQGEKLFF
NA | TRBJ2-1 | 16 | TRBD1 | TRBV28 | TGTGCCAGCAGTCCTTTCTTAAGACAGGGAAACAATGAGCAGTTCTTC | CASSPFLRQGNNEQFF
NA | TRBJ2-3 | 18 | TRBD2 | TRBV5-1 | TGCGCCAGCAGCTTGGTCCCCCCAGCGGGAGGCCCCACAGATACGCAGTATTTT | CASSLVPPAGGPTDTQYF